A selection of T cell receptor beta chains follows, all from one sample in a study of cytomegalovirus exposure and HLA in healthy donors. Measured with immunoSEQ multiplex PCR; TCRdb has only the in-frame clones, and not every one. This table has some 140,000 clones, about 80% appearing once. Sequenced material: PBMCs. These receptors originate from a young man in good health and CMV-seronegative. Each CDR3 is given with its conserved first and last residue. The order of the fields is CDR3 DNA, CDR3 protein, clone size, V gene, J gene, D gene. A D gene is named only where the DNA matches it firmly. Not all rows give a size; the values are once, few, many and, for expanded clones, a class.

TGTGCCAGCAGTGACGCGGACACCGGGGAGCTGTTTTTT	CASSDADTGELFF	few	TRBV6-4	TRBJ2-2	.
TGTGCCATCTCTGACAGGGGAGACTATGGCTACACCTTC	CAISDRGDYGYTF	.	TRBV10-3	TRBJ1-2	TRBD1
TGTGCCAGCATCCCGGGGGGTCGCTCCTACGAGCAGTACTTC	CASIPGGRSYEQYF	few	TRBV28	TRBJ2-7	TRBD2
TGTGCCAGCAGCGAATACAGGGGGGGGAACACTGAAGCTTTCTTT	CASSEYRGGNTEAFF	.	TRBV5-5	TRBJ1-1	TRBD1
TGTGCCAGCAGCCGGACTAGCGGGAGTCTCTACGAGCAGTACTTC	CASSRTSGSLYEQYF	.	TRBV11-2	TRBJ2-7	TRBD2
TGTGCCAGCAGCCCTACCCGAGACAGCCCTCGTCAGACCCAGTACTTC	CASSPTRDSPRQTQYF	.	TRBV5-4	TRBJ2-5	.
TGTGCCTGGAGTGTACTCGTGAATGAGCAGTTCTTC	CAWSVLVNEQFF	.	TRBV30	TRBJ2-1	.
TGCAGCGTTGAAACGGGGGAGGGTGGCTACACCTTC	CSVETGEGGYTF	.	TRBV29-1	TRBJ1-2	.
TGTGCCAGCAGCCTCGCACCGGGACAGGGTTACAATGAGCAGTTCTTC	CASSLAPGQGYNEQFF	.	TRBV5-4	TRBJ2-1	TRBD1
TGCGCCAGCAGCCGATCCTTTAGCGGGAGCTACGAGCAGTACTTC	CASSRSFSGSYEQYF	.	TRBV4-1	TRBJ2-7	TRBD2
TGTGCCAGCAGCTTAGCCTCCGAGGATAGGGACAATGGCTACACCTTC	CASSLASEDRDNGYTF	.	TRBV13	TRBJ1-2	.
TGTGCCAGCAGCCGGGACAGGGGGTACGGCTACACCTTC	CASSRDRGYGYTF	.	TRBV25-1	TRBJ1-2	TRBD1